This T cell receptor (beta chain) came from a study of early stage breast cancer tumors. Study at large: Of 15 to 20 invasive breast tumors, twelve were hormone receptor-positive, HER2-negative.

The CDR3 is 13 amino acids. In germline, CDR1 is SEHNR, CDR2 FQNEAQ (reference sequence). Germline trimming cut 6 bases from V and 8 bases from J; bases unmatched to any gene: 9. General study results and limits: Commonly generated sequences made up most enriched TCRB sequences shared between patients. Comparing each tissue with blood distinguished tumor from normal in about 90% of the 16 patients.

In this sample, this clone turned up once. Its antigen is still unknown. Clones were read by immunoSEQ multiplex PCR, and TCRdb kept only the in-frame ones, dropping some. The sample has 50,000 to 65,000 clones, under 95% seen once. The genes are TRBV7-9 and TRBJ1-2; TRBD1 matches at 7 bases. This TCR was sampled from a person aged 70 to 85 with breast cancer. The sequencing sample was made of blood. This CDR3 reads CASSLTGWYGYTF. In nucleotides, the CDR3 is TGTGCCAGCAGTTTGACAGGGTGGTACGGCTACACCTTC.